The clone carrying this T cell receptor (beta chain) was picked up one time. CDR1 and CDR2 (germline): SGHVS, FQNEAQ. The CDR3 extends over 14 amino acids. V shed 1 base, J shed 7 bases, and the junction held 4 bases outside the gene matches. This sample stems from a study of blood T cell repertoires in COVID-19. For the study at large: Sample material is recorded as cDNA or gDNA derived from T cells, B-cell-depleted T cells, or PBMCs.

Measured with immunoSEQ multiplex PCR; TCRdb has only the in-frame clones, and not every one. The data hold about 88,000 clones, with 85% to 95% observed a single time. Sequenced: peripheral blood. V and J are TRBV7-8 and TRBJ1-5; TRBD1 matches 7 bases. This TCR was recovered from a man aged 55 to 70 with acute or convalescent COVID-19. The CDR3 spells CASSLGDSLQPQHF. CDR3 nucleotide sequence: TGTGCCAGCAGCTTAGGGGACAGTCTGCAGCCCCAGCATTTT.